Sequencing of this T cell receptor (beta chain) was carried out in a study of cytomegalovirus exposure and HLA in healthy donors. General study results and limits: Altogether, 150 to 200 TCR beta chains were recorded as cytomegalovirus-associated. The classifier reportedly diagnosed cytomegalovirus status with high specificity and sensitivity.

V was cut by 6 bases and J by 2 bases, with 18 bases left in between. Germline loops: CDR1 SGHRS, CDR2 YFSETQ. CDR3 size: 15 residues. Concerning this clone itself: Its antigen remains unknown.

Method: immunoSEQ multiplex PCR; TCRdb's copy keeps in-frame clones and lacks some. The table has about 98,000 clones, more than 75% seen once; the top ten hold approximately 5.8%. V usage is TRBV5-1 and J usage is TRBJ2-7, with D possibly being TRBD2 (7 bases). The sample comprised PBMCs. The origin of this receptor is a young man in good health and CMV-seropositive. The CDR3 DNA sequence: TGCGCCAGCACCCCGGGACAAGCGGGGACCTACGAGCAGTACTTC. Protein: CASTPGQAGTYEQYF.